A few counts support the clone carrying this TCR beta chain. This sample stems from a study of blood T cell repertoires in COVID-19. CDR1 is SEHNR, CDR2 FQNEAQ, per germline (reference sequence). The J segment lost 1 base and the V segment lost 4 bases, leaving 7 bases of the junction unmatched. This CDR3 contains 16 residues. The method was immunoSEQ multiplex PCR; TCRdb's version includes in-frame clones alone and lacks a portion of them. Of 150,000 or so clones listed, more than 80% are singletons. V gene TRBV7-9 combines with J gene TRBJ2-7; 10 bases are a match to TRBD2. Material for sequencing was PBMCs or T cells enriched from blood (not recorded which). This TCR came from a man aged 50-60 years who had recovered from COVID-19. CDR3 DNA: TGTGCCAGCAGCTCCGATAGCGGGAGGTTATCCTACGAGCAGTACTTC. Amino acid sequence: CASSSDSGRLSYEQYF.